This T cell receptor (beta chain) was found in a study of metastatic and nonmetastatic thyroid tumors. Background on the study: A comparison of repertoires was made across blood and tumor or nodule tissue from malignant and benign thyroid patients.

The V gene lost 1 base and the J gene lost 3 bases, with 8 bases spanning the gap. The CDR3 is 14 residues long. The germline gives CDR1 SGHDT, CDR2 YYEEEE. Treatment of any kind had been given to no patient before thyroid surgery. This clone has a count of ten or more. Per the study methods: Construction of a distant-metastasis classifier for papillary thyroid cancer relied on CDR3 differences across clinicopathological groups. TCRdb reanalyzed the PCR reads with MiXCR. TCRdb, rather than the study authors, made the V and J calls. The sample holds 20,000 to 25,000 clones, roughly a sixth seen once. The material sequenced was adjacent normal tissue. The sequence derives from a male donor with papillary thyroid cancer or a benign thyroid nodule (not recorded which). Some clones in this sample may be carry-over from other donors' samples. The chain links TRBV5-6 to TRBJ1-5; D remains ambiguous. The CDR3 nucleotides read TGTGCCAGCAGCTTGAATGGGTTCAATCAGCCCCAGCATTTT. This sequence encodes CASSLNGFNQPQHF.